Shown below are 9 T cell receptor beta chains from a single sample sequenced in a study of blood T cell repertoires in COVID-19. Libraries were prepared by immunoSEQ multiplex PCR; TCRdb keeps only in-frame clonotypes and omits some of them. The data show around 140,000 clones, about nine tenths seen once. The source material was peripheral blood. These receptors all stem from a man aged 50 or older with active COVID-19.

The CDR3 sequence: CASSQGLAGGPNTDTQYF. CDR3 DNA sequence: TGTGCCAGCAGCCAAGGACTAGCGGGGGGGCCCAACACAGATACGCAGTATTTT. This rearrangement joins TRBV4-2 to TRBJ2-3, with TRBD2 identical over 14 bases. V lost 1 base to trimming and J lost 2 bases; unmatched junction nucleotides: 5. The CDR3 totals 18 residues. Germline V gene lookup returns CDR1 LGHNA and CDR2 YNFKEQ.

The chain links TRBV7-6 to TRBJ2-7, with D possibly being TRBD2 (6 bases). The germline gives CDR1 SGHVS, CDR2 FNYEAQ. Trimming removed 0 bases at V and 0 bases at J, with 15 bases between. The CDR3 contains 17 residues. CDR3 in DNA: TGTGCCAGCAGCTTAGCAAGGTGGGAGGACTCCTCCTACGAGCAGTACTTC. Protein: CASSLARWEDSSYEQYF.

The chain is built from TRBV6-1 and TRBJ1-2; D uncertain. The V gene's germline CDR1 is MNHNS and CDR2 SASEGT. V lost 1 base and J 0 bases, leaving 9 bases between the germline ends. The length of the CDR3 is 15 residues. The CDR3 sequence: CASSEGPGTNYGYTF. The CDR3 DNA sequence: TGTGCCAGCAGTGAAGGACCCGGGACTAACTATGGCTACACCTTC.

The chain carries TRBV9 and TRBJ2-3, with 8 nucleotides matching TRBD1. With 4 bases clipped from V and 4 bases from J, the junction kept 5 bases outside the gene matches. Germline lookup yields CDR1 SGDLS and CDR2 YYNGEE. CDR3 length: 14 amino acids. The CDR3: CASSPEQGADTQYF. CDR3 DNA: TGTGCCAGCAGCCCCGAACAGGGGGCAGATACGCAGTATTTT.

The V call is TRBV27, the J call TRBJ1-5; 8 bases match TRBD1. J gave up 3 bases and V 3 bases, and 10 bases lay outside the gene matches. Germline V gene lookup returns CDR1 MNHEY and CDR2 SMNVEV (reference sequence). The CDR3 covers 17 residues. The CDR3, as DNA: TGTGCCAGCAGTTTCACCGCAGACAGGGGCACCAATCAGCCCCAGCATTTT. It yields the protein CASSFTADRGTNQPQHF.

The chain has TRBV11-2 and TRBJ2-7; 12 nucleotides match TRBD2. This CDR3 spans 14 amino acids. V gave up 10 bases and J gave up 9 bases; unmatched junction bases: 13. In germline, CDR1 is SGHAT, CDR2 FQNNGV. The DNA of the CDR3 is TGTGCCACCCGCGGGCTAGCGGGGGGGATTCCGCAGTACTTC. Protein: CATRGLAGGIPQYF.

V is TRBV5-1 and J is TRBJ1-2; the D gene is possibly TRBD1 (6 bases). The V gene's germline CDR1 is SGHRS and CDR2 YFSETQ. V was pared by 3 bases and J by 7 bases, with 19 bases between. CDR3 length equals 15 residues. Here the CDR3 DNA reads TGCGCCAGCAGCTCCGGACAGTCAGACCTTTTTGGCTACACCTTC. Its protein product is CASSSGQSDLFGYTF.

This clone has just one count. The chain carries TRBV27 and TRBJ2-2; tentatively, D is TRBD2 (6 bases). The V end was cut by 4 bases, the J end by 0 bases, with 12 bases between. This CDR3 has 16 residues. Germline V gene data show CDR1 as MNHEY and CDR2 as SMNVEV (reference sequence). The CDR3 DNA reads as TGTGCCAGCAGTTCCGCGGGAATCCCGAACACCGGGGAGCTGTTTTTT. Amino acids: CASSSAGIPNTGELFF.

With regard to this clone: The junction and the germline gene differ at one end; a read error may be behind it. The CDR3 coding sequence is TGCACCCAGGGGGCTGTAGGTGAAAAACTGTTTTTT. Its protein product is CTQGAVGEKLFF. The chain recombines TRBV7-2 with TRBJ1-4; 8 bases fit TRBD1. The CDR3 loop spans 12 amino acids. The germline V gene has CDR1 SGHTA and CDR2 FQGNSA.